A selection of T cell receptor beta chains follows, all from one sample in a study of T cell responses to AZD1222 COVID-19 vaccine. Only in-frame clones appear in the TCRdb table, and some are missing; sequencing was by immunoSEQ multiplex PCR. The table has some 140,000 clones, 80% to 90% seen once. Sequencing used peripheral blood, obtained 28 days after the second AZD1222 dose. These receptors originate from an adult who received the AZD1222 COVID-19 vaccine. Both conserved end residues are part of each CDR3. D genes are given only for firm matches. Expanded clones get a size class; other rows say once, few or many, or leave the size out.

d_call: -; clone_size: -; j_call: TRBJ2-5; v_call: TRBV6-2/TRBV6-3; cdr3_nt: TGTGCCAGCAGCCCTCTCGTGGGGGGAGAGACCCAGTACTTC; cdr3_aa: CASSPLVGGETQYF
d_call: TRBD1; clone_size: -; j_call: TRBJ1-2; v_call: TRBV12-3/TRBV12-4; cdr3_nt: TGTGCCAGCAACAATGGACAGGCTTGGGGCTACACCTTC; cdr3_aa: CASNNGQAWGYTF
d_call: TRBD1; clone_size: -; j_call: TRBJ1-5; v_call: TRBV6-6; cdr3_nt: TGTGCCAGCAGGGACAGGGTATCTAGCAATCAGCCCCAGCATTTT; cdr3_aa: CASRDRVSSNQPQHF
d_call: -; clone_size: -; j_call: TRBJ1-5; v_call: TRBV10-1; cdr3_nt: TGCGCCAGCAGGAGAAGGCTTTATAGCAATCAGCCCCAGCATTTT; cdr3_aa: CASRRRLYSNQPQHF
d_call: -; clone_size: -; j_call: TRBJ1-5; v_call: TRBV30; cdr3_nt: TGTGCCTGGAGTGGTACGAATAGCAATCAGCCCCAGCATTTT; cdr3_aa: CAWSGTNSNQPQHF
d_call: TRBD2; clone_size: few; j_call: TRBJ2-1; v_call: TRBV11-2; cdr3_nt: TGTGCCAGCAAACGGCTAGCGGGAGTGGGCAATGAGCAGTTCTTC; cdr3_aa: CASKRLAGVGNEQFF
d_call: -; clone_size: few; j_call: TRBJ2-7; v_call: TRBV18; cdr3_nt: TGTGCCAGCTCACCCCAGTGGGGGGGCTTCTCCTACGAGCAGTACTTC; cdr3_aa: CASSPQWGGFSYEQYF
d_call: -; clone_size: -; j_call: TRBJ2-7; v_call: TRBV6-2/TRBV6-3; cdr3_nt: TGTGCCAGCAGTTACGGTCTAGCCGTCACCTACGAGCAGTACTTC; cdr3_aa: CASSYGLAVTYEQYF
d_call: -; clone_size: -; j_call: TRBJ2-3; v_call: TRBV10-2; cdr3_nt: TGCGCCAGCAGTCTAGTTTCGGGGGCCGGGGCAGATACGCAGTATTTT; cdr3_aa: CASSLVSGAGADTQYF
d_call: TRBD2; clone_size: few; j_call: TRBJ2-7; v_call: TRBV5-1; cdr3_nt: TGCGCCAGCAGCGGCGGGACTAGCGGAAACTACGAGCAGTACTTC; cdr3_aa: CASSGGTSGNYEQYF
d_call: TRBD1; clone_size: -; j_call: TRBJ1-2; v_call: TRBV18; cdr3_nt: TGTGCCAGCTCACCCCGGACAGGCCGCTATGGCTACACCTTC; cdr3_aa: CASSPRTGRYGYTF
d_call: TRBD1; clone_size: -; j_call: TRBJ1-2; v_call: TRBV30; cdr3_nt: TGTGCCTGGAGTGTACCTGACAGGGGCTCTCTTGGCTACACCTTC; cdr3_aa: CAWSVPDRGSLGYTF
d_call: -; clone_size: -; j_call: TRBJ1-2; v_call: TRBV19; cdr3_nt: TGTGCCAGTAGTACCCCCGGGCCCATCAACTATGGCTACACCTTC; cdr3_aa: CASSTPGPINYGYTF
d_call: -; clone_size: -; j_call: TRBJ2-7; v_call: TRBV25-1; cdr3_nt: TGTGCCAGCAGTGAATCCGGTCTCTCCTACGAGCAGTACTTC; cdr3_aa: CASSESGLSYEQYF
d_call: TRBD1; clone_size: -; j_call: TRBJ1-2; v_call: TRBV7-2; cdr3_nt: TGTGCCAGCAGCCTGGACAGGGCGGGCGGCTACACCTTC; cdr3_aa: CASSLDRAGGYTF
d_call: -; clone_size: once; j_call: TRBJ1-6; v_call: TRBV20-1; cdr3_nt: TGCAGTGCTAGTAGGGGCTTGAATTCACCCCTCCACTTT; cdr3_aa: CSASRGLNSPLHF
d_call: -; clone_size: many; j_call: TRBJ1-1; v_call: TRBV18; cdr3_nt: TGTGCCAGCTCACCAAACACCATGAACACTGAAGCTTTCTTT; cdr3_aa: CASSPNTMNTEAFF
d_call: -; clone_size: -; j_call: TRBJ2-3; v_call: TRBV5-4; cdr3_nt: TGTGCCAGCAGCCCAGCCGGGGGCCCAGATACGCAGTATTTT; cdr3_aa: CASSPAGGPDTQYF
d_call: TRBD2; clone_size: -; j_call: TRBJ2-7; v_call: TRBV6-2/TRBV6-3; cdr3_nt: TGTGCCAGCAGTCGGGCGGGGGGCCGCTACGAGCAGTACTTC; cdr3_aa: CASSRAGGRYEQYF
d_call: -; clone_size: -; j_call: TRBJ1-5; v_call: TRBV5-1; cdr3_nt: TGCGCCAGCAGCCCGGACAGCCCCAATCAGCCCCAGCATTTT; cdr3_aa: CASSPDSPNQPQHF
d_call: TRBD1; clone_size: -; j_call: TRBJ1-1; v_call: TRBV7-4; cdr3_nt: TGTGCCAGCAGCTTAGAGGACAGGTACTACACTGAAGCTTTCTTT; cdr3_aa: CASSLEDRYYTEAFF
d_call: -; clone_size: -; j_call: TRBJ2-4; v_call: TRBV27; cdr3_nt: TGTGCCAGCAGTCAACAGGGTCCCAAAAACATTCAGTACTTC; cdr3_aa: CASSQQGPKNIQYF
d_call: TRBD1; clone_size: -; j_call: TRBJ1-6; v_call: TRBV9; cdr3_nt: TGTGCCAGCAGCGGACAGGGATCCCTCAATTCACCCCTCCACTTT; cdr3_aa: CASSGQGSLNSPLHF
d_call: -; clone_size: -; j_call: TRBJ1-3; v_call: TRBV4-2; cdr3_nt: TGTGCCAGCAGCCAAGTTGGCGGCTCTGGAAACACCATATATTTT; cdr3_aa: CASSQVGGSGNTIYF
d_call: -; clone_size: -; j_call: TRBJ1-5; v_call: TRBV5-1; cdr3_nt: TGCGCCAGCAGCGAACAGGGTAGCAATCAGCCCCAGCATTTT; cdr3_aa: CASSEQGSNQPQHF
d_call: -; clone_size: -; j_call: TRBJ1-1; v_call: TRBV6-6; cdr3_nt: TGTGCCAGCAGACAGAGGGACACTGAAGCTTTCTTT; cdr3_aa: CASRQRDTEAFF